Each of the 28 T cell receptor beta chains below was sequenced from the same sample in a study of blood T cell repertoires in COVID-19. Measured with immunoSEQ multiplex PCR; TCRdb has only the in-frame clones, and not every one. This sample has roughly 200,000 clones, with just under 90% found just once. The sequencing sample was made of PBMCs or T cells enriched from blood (not recorded which). The origin of the receptors is a woman aged 30 to 39 with acute COVID-19.

The rearrangement joins TRBV5-4 to TRBJ2-2; 10 nucleotides align to TRBD2. CDR3 length: 16 amino acids. Germline trimming cut 3 bases from V and 3 bases from J; bases unmatched to any gene: 5. Germline V CDR1 and CDR2: SGHNT, YYREEE (reference sequence). Written as DNA, the CDR3 is TGTGCCAGCAGCTCCCGGACTAGCGGAGACACCGGGGAGCTGTTTTTT. Protein sequence: CASSSRTSGDTGELFF. The full variable domain, in which reference TRBV5-4 and TRBJ2-2 provide the parts outside the CDR3, is ETGVTQSPTHLIKTRGQQVTLRCSSQSGHNTVSWYQQALGQGPQFIFQYYREEENGRGNFPPRFSGLQFPNYSSELNVNALELDDSALYLCASSSRTSGDTGELFFGEGSRLTVL.

The chain carries TRBV4-1 and TRBJ2-3, with TRBD1 identical over 7 bases. CDR3 length: 14 amino acids. J gave up 3 bases and V 2 bases, and 2 bases lay outside the gene matches. The germline CDR1 and CDR2 sequences are MGHRA and YSYEKL. As DNA, the CDR3 is TGCGCCAGCAGCCAAAAACAGGGGACAGATACGCAGTATTTT. It specifies CASSQKQGTDTQYF.

The rearrangement uses TRBV7-8 and TRBJ1-1; D is unclear. This CDR3 contains 13 residues. V was cut by 3 bases and J by 3 bases, with 8 bases left in between. Germline CDR1 and CDR2: SGHVS and FQNEAQ. CDR3 nucleotides: TGTGCCAGCAGCTTTCGGGTAGACACTGAAGCTTTCTTT. Translating gives CASSFRVDTEAFF.

The chain combines TRBV9 with TRBJ1-2, with 7 bases aligning to TRBD1. This CDR3 is 14 amino acids long. V shed 3 bases and J 7 bases; nucleotides not matched to a gene: 9. Germline loops: CDR1 SGDLS, CDR2 YYNGEE. DNA of the CDR3: TGTGCCAGCAGCGAGAGTGGGGCAGGGGGTGGCTACACCTTC. This sequence encodes CASSESGAGGGYTF.

The chain joins TRBV6-2 or TRBV6-3 to TRBJ2-1; 7 nucleotides line up with TRBD1. CDR3 length: 17 residues. Trimming removed 2 bases from V and 8 bases from J; junction bases left unmatched: 15. Germline loops: CDR1 MNHEY, CDR2 SVGEGT. The CDR3 here is CASSYLRGQQRADEQFF. The CDR3 DNA sequence: TGTGCCAGCAGTTACCTTCGGGGACAGCAAAGGGCGGATGAGCAGTTCTTC.

The rearrangement joins TRBV5-1 to TRBJ1-1; 8 nucleotides line up with TRBD1. The junction had 3 bases not matched to a gene; V was cut back by 2 bases and J by 3 bases. The CDR3 runs to 14 residues. Germline CDR1 is SGHRS and CDR2 is YFSETQ. The CDR3 sequence is CASSLTTGDTEAFF. DNA of the CDR3: TGCGCCAGCAGCTTAACGACAGGGGACACTGAAGCTTTCTTT.

This clone was seen just once. V usage is TRBV6-2 or TRBV6-3 and J usage is TRBJ2-2; weak D call: TRBD2 (7 bases). Germline lookup yields CDR1 MNHEY and CDR2 SVGEGT. V was pared by 4 bases and J by 8 bases, with 17 bases between. The CDR3 is 15 amino acids. The CDR3 loop reads CASSWVGGPAGELFF. Written as DNA, the CDR3 is TGTGCCAGCAGTTGGGTGGGGGGGCCAGCTGGGGAGCTGTTTTTT.

Here the CDR3 reads CASSLVPQGRRFTGELFF. The CDR3 DNA reads TGTGCCAGCAGCTTAGTCCCTCAGGGGCGTCGATTCACCGGGGAGCTGTTTTTT. The chain is built from TRBV5-4 and TRBJ2-2, with D maybe TRBD1 (6 bases). Germline CDR1 is SGHNT and CDR2 is YYREEE (reference sequence). This CDR3 spans 18 amino acids. V lost 2 bases and J 4 bases, leaving 21 bases between the germline ends.

The chain couples TRBV19 to TRBJ2-3, with D tentatively TRBD2 (6 bases). The V gene lost 5 bases and the J gene lost 2 bases, with 8 bases spanning the gap. The CDR3 length is 13 residues. Germline CDR1 is LNHDA and CDR2 is SQIVND (reference sequence). CDR3 bases: TGTGCCAGTAGTTCGGGACTCACAGATACGCAGTATTTT. It is translated as CASSSGLTDTQYF.

The chain is built from TRBV6-5 and TRBJ1-2, with TRBD1 matching over 9 bases. This CDR3 has 15 amino acids. V dropped 8 bases and J dropped 4; count of bases not matched to a gene: 11. CDR1 and CDR2 from the germline V gene are MNHEY and SVGAGI. The CDR3 sequence is CASAPPPDRGYGYTF. For the CDR3, the DNA is TGTGCCAGCGCCCCACCCCCGGACAGGGGCTATGGCTACACCTTC.

The chain carries TRBV7-9 and TRBJ2-4; unclear D gene. CDR1 SEHNR and CDR2 FQNEAQ come from the germline V gene (reference sequence). The ends were cut back, 3 bases at V and 7 bases at J, with 13 bases in the middle. The CDR3 runs 14 residues. The CDR3 loop is CASSLVGTENIQYF. The CDR3, as DNA: TGTGCCAGCAGCTTGGTCGGTACGGAGAACATTCAGTACTTC.

This clone was seen a single time. The chain recombines TRBV9 with TRBJ2-1, with TRBD2 identical over 9 bases. Germline lookup yields CDR1 SGDLS and CDR2 YYNGEE. After removal of 2 bases from V and 10 bases from J, the junction contained 10 bases not matched to a gene. The CDR3 covers 15 residues. The CDR3 loop is CASSVSPAGGKEQFF. In DNA, the CDR3 is TGTGCCAGCAGCGTGTCCCCCGCGGGGGGGAAAGAGCAGTTCTTC.

This chain joins TRBV5-8 and TRBJ1-2; 7 positions match TRBD1. V shed 0 bases, J shed 6 bases, and the junction held 8 bases outside the gene matches. Germline assignment: CDR1 SGHTS and CDR2 YDEGEE. The CDR3 totals 15 residues. The CDR3 loop is CASSLVAGGQDGYTF. The CDR3 coding sequence is TGTGCCAGCAGCTTGGTGGCAGGGGGTCAGGATGGCTACACCTTC.

The rearrangement links TRBV7-3 to TRBJ2-7; 8 bases fit TRBD2. Trimming removed 4 bases from V and 2 bases from J; junction bases left unmatched: 7. Germline CDR1 SGHTA, CDR2 FQGTGA. This CDR3 contains 15 residues. Here the CDR3 reads CASSSAGGAPYEQYF. In DNA form, the CDR3 reads TGTGCCAGCAGCTCAGCCGGGGGGGCGCCCTACGAGCAGTACTTC.

The chain joins TRBV7-6 to TRBJ2-1, with D possibly TRBD1 on 5 matching bases. CDR1 and CDR2 (germline): SGHVS, FNYEAQ. The ends were cut back, 0 bases at V and 9 bases at J, with 15 bases in the middle. The CDR3 loop spans 15 amino acids. In nucleotides, the CDR3 is TGTGCCAGCAGCTTAGCCCCAGCTAGGGGTGGTGAGCAGTTCTTC. Amino acids: CASSLAPARGGEQFF.

V gene TRBV12-3 or TRBV12-4 combines with J gene TRBJ1-4; 8 bases fit TRBD1. The CDR3 spans 13 residues. The V gene end was trimmed by 6 bases and the J gene end by 6 bases; junction bases not matched to a gene: 3. The CDR3 sequence is CASRMTGDEKLFF. The CDR3 DNA is TGTGCCAGCAGGATGACAGGGGATGAAAAACTGTTTTTT.

The genes are TRBV3-1 (or the pseudogene TRBV3-2) and TRBJ2-7; TRBD1 might be the D (6 bases). In germline, CDR1 is LGHDT, CDR2 YNNKEL (reference sequence). This CDR3 comprises 13 residues. V was trimmed by 3 bases and J by 8 bases, leaving 14 bases between them. CDR3 sequence reads: CASSHEGVGKQYF. The CDR3 DNA sequence: TGTGCCAGCAGCCACGAGGGGGTTGGTAAGCAGTACTTC.

This sequence joins TRBV24-1 and TRBJ2-5, with 12 bases fitting TRBD1. Per the germline V gene, CDR1 is KGHDR and CDR2 is SFDVKD. Trimming took 6 bases from V and 5 from J; bases not matched to a gene: 9. The CDR3 is 16 residues long. CDR3 nucleotides: TGTGCCACCAGTCAAACCGGGACAGGGGGCGGGGAGACCCAGTACTTC. It yields the protein CATSQTGTGGGETQYF.

The V gene is TRBV5-1, the J gene TRBJ1-1, with 7 positions matching TRBD1. Germline-derived CDR1 and CDR2 are SGHRS and YFSETQ. The CDR3 is made up of 15 amino acids. V trimming: 3 bases; J trimming: 5 bases; junction bases outside the gene matches: 10. The CDR3 spells CASSSTGVGRTEAFF. Written as DNA, the CDR3 is TGCGCCAGCAGCTCTACAGGGGTAGGGAGGACTGAAGCTTTCTTT.

This sequence joins TRBV4-1 and TRBJ1-6; TRBD1 might be the D (6 bases). Looked up from germline, CDR1 is MGHRA and CDR2 is YSYEKL. The ends were cut back, 0 bases at V and 7 bases at J, with 16 bases in the middle. CDR3 size: 17 residues. CDR3 DNA: TGCGCCAGCAGCCAAGAGAGGGGGGGCGCGAGGAATTCACCCCTCCACTTT. Encoded protein: CASSQERGGARNSPLHF.

The genes are TRBV6-5 and TRBJ2-2; possibly TRBD1 for D (5 bases). The CDR3 is 13 residues long. V was trimmed by 2 bases and J by 7 bases, leaving 8 bases between them. CDR1 is MNHEY, CDR2 SVGAGI, per germline. The CDR3 here is CASSYVRDGELFF. CDR3 in DNA: TGTGCCAGCAGTTACGTCAGGGACGGGGAGCTGTTTTTT.

The chain joins TRBV5-6 to TRBJ2-5, with a weak D call TRBD2 (6 bases). V lost 0 bases, J lost 5 bases, and 17 bases lay in between. Germline V gene lookup returns CDR1 SGHDT and CDR2 YYEEEE. This CDR3 contains 16 residues. The CDR3 DNA is TGTGCCAGCAGCTTGGTTCGGGGGATTTCGGTGGAGACCCAGTACTTC. It is translated as CASSLVRGISVETQYF.

The chain recombines TRBV7-8 with TRBJ2-7; 9 bases line up with TRBD1. The CDR3 is made up of 13 amino acids. The V gene end was trimmed by 7 bases and the J gene end by 3 bases; junction bases not matched to a gene: 4. The V gene's germline CDR1 is SGHVS and CDR2 FQNEAQ. CDR3 region: CASTGTGNYEQYF. The CDR3 coding sequence is TGTGCCAGCACCGGGACAGGGAACTACGAGCAGTACTTC.

The CDR3 sequence: CASSGGTEDTDTQYF. The CDR3, as DNA: TGTGCCAGCAGCGGGGGGACGGAAGACACAGATACGCAGTATTTT. This sequence joins TRBV3-1 (or the pseudogene TRBV3-2) and TRBJ2-3; possibly TRBD2 for D (6 bases). The germline V and J ends were trimmed by 5 bases and 2 bases, with 14 bases remaining between them. Germline V gives CDR1 LGHDT, CDR2 YNNKEL (reference sequence). The CDR3 contains 15 residues.

The J gene is TRBJ2-3, the V gene TRBV5-6, with 9 bases aligning to TRBD2. The germline V gene has CDR1 SGHDT and CDR2 YYEEEE. J was trimmed by 7 bases and V by 5 bases; bases with no gene match: 14. CDR3 length: 16 residues. CDR3 bases: TGTGCCAGCAGTTCCGGGACTAGCCCGAGAACTAATACGCAGTATTTT. Translating it yields CASSSGTSPRTNTQYF.

The rearrangement links TRBV7-8 to TRBJ1-5; D is ambiguous. CDR3 length equals 14 residues. Deletions cut 1 base from V and 7 bases from J, with 11 bases between. Germline V gives CDR1 SGHVS, CDR2 FQNEAQ. The CDR3 protein is CASSLEPGVQPQHF. CDR3 sequence (DNA): TGTGCCAGCAGCTTAGAACCCGGGGTCCAGCCCCAGCATTTT. Drawing the rest from reference TRBV7-8 and TRBJ1-5, the complete variable domain is GAGVSQSPRYKVAKRGQDVALRCDPISGHVSLFWYQQALGQGPEFLTYFQNEAQLDKSGLPSDRFFAERPEGSVSTLKIQRTQQEDSAVYLCASSLEPGVQPQHFGDGTRLSIL.

V gene TRBV6-5 combines with J gene TRBJ1-1, with D hard to call. In germline, CDR1 is MNHEY, CDR2 SVGAGI. With 2 bases removed from V and 7 bases from J, the gap between germline ends came to 14 bases. The CDR3 contains 14 residues. CDR3 sequence reads: CASSYTHSSDEAFF. CDR3 sequence (DNA): TGTGCCAGCAGTTACACCCACTCCTCCGATGAAGCTTTCTTT.

The rearrangement joins TRBV30 to TRBJ1-3; D gene ambiguous. The germline CDR1 and CDR2 sequences are GTSNPN and SVGIG (reference sequence). V gave up 0 bases and J gave up 0 bases, with 12 bases separating them. The CDR3 is 16 amino acids. This CDR3 reads CAWSVRVVRSGNTIYF. CDR3 DNA sequence: TGTGCCTGGAGTGTTCGGGTCGTCCGCTCTGGAAACACCATATATTTT.